Each of the 27 T cell receptor beta chains below was sequenced from the same sample in a study of CD8 T cells in Susac syndrome. Roughly 0.45 to 1 ug RNA was reverse transcribed with random hexamers. TCRdb analysed the immunoSEQ multiplex PCR reads with MiXCR anew, one entry per CDR3 protein. Found here are roughly 80,000 distinct CDR3 sequences, just under 95% of them singletons; the top ten hold about 0.28%. The sequenced sample was CD8+ T cells from PBMCs. The receptors stem from a human donor in good health.

The chain carries TRBV4-1 and TRBJ1-5; TRBD1 might be the D (6 bases). The CDR3 spans 15 residues. Germline V gene sequence: CDR1 MGHRA, CDR2 YSYEKL. With 0 bases removed from V and 11 bases from J, the gap between germline ends came to 17 bases. CDR3 sequence: CASSQEQGSLRAQHF. CDR3 bases: TGCGCCAGCAGCCAAGAACAGGGTTCCCTCAGGGCCCAGCATTTT.

CDR3 in DNA: TGTGCCAGCAGTGAGGCCGAGGTTGGGGGGACCGGGGAGCTGTTTTTT. Protein: CASSEAEVGGTGELFF. V is TRBV27 and J is TRBJ2-2, with a tentative D call TRBD2 (6 bases). V was clipped by 5 bases and J by 5 bases, with 18 bases between them. The CDR3 has 16 residues. Germline V gene data show CDR1 as MNHEY and CDR2 as SMNVEV (reference sequence).

This chain links TRBV19 with TRBJ2-2; 9 nucleotides line up with TRBD2. V dropped 3 bases and J dropped 10; count of bases not matched to a gene: 6. Germline CDR1 reads LNHDA; CDR2 reads SQIVND (reference sequence). The CDR3 runs to 14 residues. The DNA for the CDR3 is TGTGCCAGTAGTATCGCGGGAGGGCCCTCGGAGCTGTTTTTT. It is translated as CASSIAGGPSELFF. Supplemented by reference TRBV19 and TRBJ2-2, the full variable domain reads DGGITQSPKYLFRKEGQNVTLSCEQNLNHDAMYWYRQDPGQGLRLIYYSQIVNDFQKGDIAEGYSVSREKKESFPLTVTSAQKNPTAFYLCASSIAGGPSELFFGEGSRLTVL.

CDR3 amino acids: CASSSPKSTDTQYF. DNA for the CDR3: TGTGCCAGCAGCTCGCCCAAGAGCACAGATACGCAGTATTTT. This chain uses TRBV7-8 with TRBJ2-3; D gene ambiguous. Germline V lookup: CDR1 SGHVS, CDR2 FQNEAQ. Trimming stripped 4 bases from V and 0 bases from J, with 8 bases between. This CDR3 comprises 14 residues.

V is TRBV5-6 and J is TRBJ2-3, with 13 nucleotides matching TRBD2. This CDR3 contains 16 residues. The V and J ends lost 4 bases and 5 bases, in that order; junction bases with no gene match: 7. Looked up from germline, CDR1 is SGHDT and CDR2 is YYEEEE. The CDR3 is CASSELAGGPEDTQYF. In DNA, the CDR3 is TGTGCCAGCAGCGAACTAGCGGGGGGGCCGGAAGATACGCAGTATTTT.

V is TRBV9 and J is TRBJ2-1, with TRBD2 matching 11 bases. CDR1 and CDR2 (germline): SGDLS, YYNGEE. This CDR3 contains 17 residues. The V gene end was trimmed by 0 bases and the J gene end by 5 bases; junction bases not matched to a gene: 7. CDR3 DNA: TGTGCCAGCAGCGTAGGAGAGGGGACTAGCGGAAACAATGAGCAGTTCTTC. Protein product: CASSVGEGTSGNNEQFF.

This chain joins TRBV11-2 and TRBJ2-7; D is unclear. The CDR3 spans 15 residues. Trimming took off 0 bases at V and 6 bases at J, with 15 bases between the two ends. Per germline, CDR1 SGHAT and CDR2 FQNNGV. The CDR3 region has the DNA TGTGCCAGCAGCTTAGATATATTGGGCAACACCGAGCAGTACGTC. Translation: CASSLDILGNTEQYV.

The chain has TRBV20-1 and TRBJ2-1; perhaps TRBD2 as D (5 bases). The V gene's germline CDR1 is DFQATT and CDR2 SNEGSKA (reference sequence). The CDR3 runs to 14 residues. V was pared by 0 bases and J by 2 bases, with 8 bases between. The CDR3 DNA reads as TGCAGTGCTAGAGAACGAGGGCCCTACAATGAGCAGTTCTTC. This encodes CSARERGPYNEQFF.

V usage is TRBV30 and J usage is TRBJ1-1; D is undetermined. V dropped 1 base and J dropped 1 base, with 7 bases sitting between them. CDR1 is GTSNPN, CDR2 SVGIG, per germline (reference sequence). CDR3 length equals 13 residues. For the CDR3, the DNA is TGTGCCTGGAGTGGAGGCTCGAACACTGAAGCTTTCTTT. It translates to CAWSGGSNTEAFF.

V and J are TRBV9 and TRBJ1-2; no reliable D call. The CDR3 runs to 12 residues. Germline V CDR1 and CDR2: SGDLS, YYNGEE. V lost 0 bases, J lost 8 bases, and 8 bases lay in between. This CDR3 reads CASSVARAGYTF. In DNA form, the CDR3 reads TGTGCCAGCAGCGTAGCTCGAGCAGGCTACACCTTC.

This rearrangement joins TRBV19 to TRBJ1-1; 8 nucleotides align to TRBD1. V lost 7 bases and J lost 7; bases outside the gene matches: 5. CDR3 length: 12 residues. Per the germline V gene, CDR1 is LNHDA and CDR2 is SQIVND (reference sequence). DNA for the CDR3: TGTGCCAGTATTCGGGACAGGTTTGAAGCTTTCTTT. It yields the protein CASIRDRFEAFF.

CDR3 nucleotides: TGCAGTGCTAGGGAATACAGGGGCGGAGGTCAGCCCCAGCATTTT. Translated: CSAREYRGGGQPQHF. The chain recombines TRBV20-1 with TRBJ1-5; 7 bases line up with TRBD1. This CDR3 is 15 amino acids long. The V and J ends lost 3 bases and 6 bases, in that order; junction bases with no gene match: 11. CDR1 is DFQATT and CDR2 is SNEGSKA in the germline V gene (reference sequence).

V gene TRBV5-6 combines with J gene TRBJ1-2, with unresolved D. The CDR3 runs 15 residues. CDR1 and CDR2 from the germline V gene are SGHDT and YYEEEE. V was shortened by 1 base and J by 3 bases, with 13 bases between the two germline ends. The CDR3 DNA sequence: TGTGCCAGCAGCTTGTCCCAGAGACGACACTATGGCTACACCTTC. Translated: CASSLSQRRHYGYTF.

This clonotype was recorded once. The V and J genes are TRBV3-1 and TRBJ2-7; D remains unclear. Trimming shortened V by 1 base and J by 4 bases, and 11 bases separated the two germline ends. CDR3 length equals 14 residues. Looked up from germline, CDR1 is LGHDT and CDR2 is YNNKEL (reference sequence). The CDR3 sequence: CASSQGETRYEQYV. In DNA, the CDR3 is TGTGCCAGCAGCCAAGGTGAGACACGATACGAGCAGTACGTC.

The chain employs TRBV20-1 and TRBJ2-7; 10 positions match TRBD1. Germline CDR1 DFQATT, CDR2 SNEGSKA (reference sequence). After removal of 4 bases from V and 1 base from J, the junction contained 10 bases not matched to a gene. The CDR3 contains 16 residues. The CDR3, as DNA: TGCAGTGCTACTAGGGGGACAGGGGCGCTATCCTACGAGCAGTACGTC. It is translated as CSATRGTGALSYEQYV.

The V gene is TRBV11-2, the J gene TRBJ2-2; D gene unclear. Per germline, CDR1 SGHAT and CDR2 FQNNGV. V was clipped by 1 base and J by 3 bases, with 9 bases between them. This CDR3 is 15 amino acids long. Here the CDR3 reads CASSLVFSYTGELFF. The CDR3 DNA reads TGTGCCAGCAGCTTAGTGTTCAGTTACACCGGGGAGCTGTTTTTT.

This chain connects TRBV13 to TRBJ2-7; tentative D call: TRBD2 (5 bases). CDR3 size: 12 residues. Germline V gene lookup returns CDR1 PRHDT and CDR2 FYEKMQ (reference sequence). V was pared by 5 bases and J by 3 bases, with 8 bases between. The CDR3 protein is CASSDRDYEQYF. Written as DNA, the CDR3 is TGTGCCAGCAGCGACCGGGACTACGAGCAGTACTTC.

The genes are TRBV12-3 or TRBV12-4 and TRBJ1-5, with TRBD1 matching over 7 bases. The trim removed 8 bases at V and 3 bases at J, leaving 7 bases unmatched. The length of the CDR3 is 14 residues. The CDR3 sequence is CASWPGGHNQPQHF. CDR3 DNA sequence: TGTGCCAGCTGGCCAGGGGGACACAATCAGCCCCAGCATTTT.

V is TRBV2 and J is TRBJ2-1; 12 positions agree with TRBD2. The V segment lost 10 bases and the J segment 7 bases; nucleotides outside the gene matches: 14. From germline, CDR1 is SNHLY and CDR2 FYNNEI. There are 16 residues in the CDR3. The CDR3 bases are TGTGCCATCTCGATGGCTAGCGGGGGGGCCTCGAATGAGCAGTTCTTC. Residues: CAISMASGGASNEQFF.

V usage is TRBV4-1 and J usage is TRBJ1-1, with a possible D match to TRBD1 (5 bases). Germline V gene sequence: CDR1 MGHRA, CDR2 YSYEKL. The CDR3 covers 16 residues. The V end was cut by 2 bases, the J end by 4 bases, with 17 bases between. The CDR3 DNA reads as TGCGCCAGCAGCCAAATACGGAGCCGGGGGTTCACTGAAGCTTTCTTT. Translating gives CASSQIRSRGFTEAFF.

The rearrangement links TRBV27 to TRBJ2-7; 9 nucleotides agree with TRBD1. Germline loops: CDR1 MNHEY, CDR2 SMNVEV (reference sequence). V lost 5 bases and J lost 5; bases outside the gene matches: 7. The CDR3 runs 14 residues. Here the CDR3 DNA reads TGTGCCAGCAGTCCCGCGGACAGGGGTAACGAGCAGTACTTC. Amino acids: CASSPADRGNEQYF.

The chain carries TRBV27 and TRBJ2-3; 11 bases align to TRBD2. The CDR3 has 16 amino acids. CDR1 MNHEY and CDR2 SMNVEV come from the germline V gene (reference sequence). Unmatched junction bases numbered 17, after V lost 6 bases and J lost 12 bases. CDR3 protein: CASRTPGLAVAAIQYF. The CDR3 DNA sequence: TGTGCCAGCAGGACGCCGGGACTAGCGGTAGCAGCCATCCAGTATTTT.

The chain joins TRBV24-1 to TRBJ2-6, with D maybe TRBD1 (6 bases). V dropped 5 bases and J dropped 2 bases, with 12 bases sitting between them. CDR3 length: 16 amino acids. The germline gives CDR1 KGHDR, CDR2 SFDVKD. The CDR3 protein is CATSASQGPGANVLTF. CDR3 nucleotides: TGTGCCACCAGTGCGTCACAGGGTCCTGGGGCCAACGTCCTGACTTTC.

V and J are TRBV2 and TRBJ2-1, with 7 positions matching TRBD2. The CDR3 spans 16 residues. Germline assignment: CDR1 SNHLY and CDR2 FYNNEI. The V and J ends lost 8 bases and 6 bases, in that order; junction bases with no gene match: 16. CDR3 sequence: CASPTEAGVVPNEQFF. CDR3 nucleotides: TGTGCCAGCCCCACTGAGGCGGGAGTAGTCCCCAATGAGCAGTTCTTC. The full variable domain, completed using reference TRBV2 and TRBJ2-1, is EPEVTQTPSHQVTQMGQEVILRCVPISNHLYFYWYRQILGQKVEFLVSFYNNEISEKSEIFDDQFSVERPDGSNFTLKIRSTKLEDSAMYFCASPTEAGVVPNEQFFGPGTRLTVL.

V and J are TRBV7-9 and TRBJ2-7; possibly TRBD2 for D (5 bases). Germline assignment: CDR1 SEHNR and CDR2 FQNEAQ (reference sequence). This CDR3 is 16 amino acids long. The V and J ends lost 6 bases and 0 bases respectively, with 18 bases between them. DNA of the CDR3: TGTGCCAGCAGTGGCGACCCCGGGAAGAGCTCCTACGAGCAGTACGTC. It yields the protein CASSGDPGKSSYEQYV.

The V gene is TRBV27, the J gene TRBJ1-1, with D unclear. The CDR3 sequence is 13 residues long. Trimming took off 6 bases at V and 2 bases at J, with 10 bases between the two ends. Germline V gene data show CDR1 as MNHEY and CDR2 as SMNVEV (reference sequence). CDR3: CASRPDGNTEAFF. The CDR3 bases are TGTGCCAGCAGACCGGACGGTAACACTGAAGCTTTCTTT.

The chain employs TRBV12-3 or TRBV12-4 and TRBJ2-1; maybe TRBD2 (5 bases). The CDR3 contains 14 residues. V lost 3 bases, J lost 0 bases, and 6 bases lay in between. The CDR3 nucleotides are TGTGCCAGCAGTTTGAGCGGCTCCTACAATGAGCAGTTCTTC. Translating gives CASSLSGSYNEQFF.